This T cell receptor beta chain was sequenced during a study of T cells in Graves' hyperthyroidism and ophthalmopathy. Findings and caveats of the study: Ophthalmopathy was distinguished from stable hyperthyroidism by 13 V-J signatures.

This clonotype was seen a few times. Its antigen is as yet unknown. CDR1 MNHEY and CDR2 SVGEGT come from the germline V gene. With V trimmed by 6 bases and J by 4 bases, 3 bases remained unmatched. CDR3 length equals 13 residues. Amplification targeted TCR beta CDR3 regions from RNA transcripts. TCR CDR3 regions were first amplified by RT-PCR with HTBI primers. TCRdb re-called the multiplex PCR reads through MiXCR, storing one row per CDR3 protein. Found here are some 300,000 distinct CDR3 sequences, roughly 19% of them singletons; the top ten hold under 45%. Sequences were obtained from blood. The TCR was taken from a man aged 45-60 years with Graves' ophthalmopathy. The gene calls are TRBV6-2 or TRBV6-3 and TRBJ2-1, with 7 positions matching TRBD1. In nucleotides, the CDR3 is TGTGCCAGCAGGACGACAGGGTACAATGAGCAGTTCTTC. As protein: CASRTTGYNEQFF.